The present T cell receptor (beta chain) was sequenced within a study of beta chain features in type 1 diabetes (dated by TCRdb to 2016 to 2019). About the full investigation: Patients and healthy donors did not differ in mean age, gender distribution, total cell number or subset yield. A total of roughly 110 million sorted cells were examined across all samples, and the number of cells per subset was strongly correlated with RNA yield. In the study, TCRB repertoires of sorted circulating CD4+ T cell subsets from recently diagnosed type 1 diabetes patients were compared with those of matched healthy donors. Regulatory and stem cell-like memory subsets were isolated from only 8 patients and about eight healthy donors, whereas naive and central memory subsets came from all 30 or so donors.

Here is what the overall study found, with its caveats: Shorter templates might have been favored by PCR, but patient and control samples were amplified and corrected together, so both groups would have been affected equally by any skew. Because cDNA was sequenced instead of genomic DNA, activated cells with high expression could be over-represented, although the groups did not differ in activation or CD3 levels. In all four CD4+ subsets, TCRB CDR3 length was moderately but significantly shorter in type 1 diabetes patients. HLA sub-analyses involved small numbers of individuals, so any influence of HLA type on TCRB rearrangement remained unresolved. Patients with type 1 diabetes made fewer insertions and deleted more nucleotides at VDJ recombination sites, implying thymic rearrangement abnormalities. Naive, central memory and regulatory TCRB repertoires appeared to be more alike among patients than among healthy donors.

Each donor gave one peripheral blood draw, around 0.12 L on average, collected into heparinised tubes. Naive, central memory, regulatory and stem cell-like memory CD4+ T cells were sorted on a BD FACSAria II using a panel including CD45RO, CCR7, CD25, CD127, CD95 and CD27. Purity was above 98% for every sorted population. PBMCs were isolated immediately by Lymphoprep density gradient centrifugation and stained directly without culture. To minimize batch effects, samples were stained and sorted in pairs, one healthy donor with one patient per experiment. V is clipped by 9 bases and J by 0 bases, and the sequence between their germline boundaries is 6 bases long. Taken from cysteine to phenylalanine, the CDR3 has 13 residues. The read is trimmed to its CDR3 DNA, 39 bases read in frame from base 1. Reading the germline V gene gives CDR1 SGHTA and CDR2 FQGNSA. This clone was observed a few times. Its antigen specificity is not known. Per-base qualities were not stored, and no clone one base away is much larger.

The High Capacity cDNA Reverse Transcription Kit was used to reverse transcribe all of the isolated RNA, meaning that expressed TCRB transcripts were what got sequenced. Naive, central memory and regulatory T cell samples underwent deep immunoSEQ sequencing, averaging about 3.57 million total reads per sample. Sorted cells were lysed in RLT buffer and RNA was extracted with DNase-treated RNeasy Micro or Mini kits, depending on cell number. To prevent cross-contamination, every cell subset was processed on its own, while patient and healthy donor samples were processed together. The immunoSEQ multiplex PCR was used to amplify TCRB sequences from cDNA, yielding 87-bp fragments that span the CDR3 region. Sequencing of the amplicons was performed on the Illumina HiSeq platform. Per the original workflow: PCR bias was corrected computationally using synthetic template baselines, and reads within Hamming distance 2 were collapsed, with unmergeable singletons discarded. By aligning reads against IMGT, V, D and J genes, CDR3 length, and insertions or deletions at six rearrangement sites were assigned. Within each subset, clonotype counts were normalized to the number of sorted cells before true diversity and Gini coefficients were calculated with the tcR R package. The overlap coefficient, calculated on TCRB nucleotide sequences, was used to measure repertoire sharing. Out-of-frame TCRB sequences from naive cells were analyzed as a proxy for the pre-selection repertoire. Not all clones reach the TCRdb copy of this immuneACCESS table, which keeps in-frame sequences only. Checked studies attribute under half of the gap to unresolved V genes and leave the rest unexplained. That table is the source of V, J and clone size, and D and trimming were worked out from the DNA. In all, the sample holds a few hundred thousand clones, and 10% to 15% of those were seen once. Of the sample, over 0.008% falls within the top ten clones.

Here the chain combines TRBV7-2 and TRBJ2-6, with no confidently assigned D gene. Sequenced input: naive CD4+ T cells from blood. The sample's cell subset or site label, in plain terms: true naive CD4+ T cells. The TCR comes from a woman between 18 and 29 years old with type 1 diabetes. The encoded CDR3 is CASHVSGANVLTF. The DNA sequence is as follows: TGTGCCAGTCATGTCTCTGGGGCCAACGTCCTGACTTTC.